The T cell receptor beta chain under discussion was sequenced for a study of radiation and T cells in renal cell carcinoma. The table came from immunoSEQ multiplex PCR; TCRdb's copy has only in-frame clones and leaves some out. The sample contains over 60,000 clones, roughly 80% of which appear only once. Time point described: blood 4 weeks post-SBRT, at nephrectomy. Documented treatment: 15 Gy SBRT to primary tumor, nephrectomy 4 weeks later. The tumor was a clear cell renal cell carcinoma. Unmatched junction bases numbered 7, after V lost 3 bases and J lost 2 bases. This CDR3 region has 18 residues. The germline V gene encodes CDR1 SGHKS and CDR2 YYEKEE (reference sequence).

The chain has TRBV5-5 and TRBJ2-2, with TRBD2 identical over 13 bases. Sequences were derived from blood, sampled from a patient whose treatment included radiotherapy and nephrectomy. The origin of this receptor is a woman aged 55-69 years with renal cell carcinoma. CDR3 in DNA: TGTGCCAGCAGCTCGCTACTAGCGGGGGGGACAAACACCGGGGAGCTGTTTTTT. The encoded protein is CASSSLLAGGTNTGELFF.